The 5 T cell receptor beta chains below were found in one sample sequenced in a study of cytomegalovirus exposure and HLA in healthy donors. Using immunoSEQ multiplex PCR, the repertoire was profiled, and TCRdb retains in-frame clones only, with some absent. The sample shows some 76,000 clones, roughly 95% of them seen only once. The sequencing sample was made of PBMCs. These receptors all come from a woman between 18 and 29 years old in good health and CMV-seropositive.

This chain uses TRBV2 with TRBJ2-6; D gene uncertain. Trimming removed 6 bases from V and 0 bases from J, with 6 bases in between. This CDR3 spans 14 amino acids. Per germline, CDR1 SNHLY and CDR2 FYNNEI. The CDR3 DNA sequence: TGTGCCAGCAGAATCAGCTCTGGGGCCAACGTCCTGACTTTC. Encoded protein: CASRISSGANVLTF.

CDR3 amino acids: CASKPGLADTYEQYF. The CDR3 region has the DNA TGTGCCAGCAAACCCGGGCTAGCGGATACCTACGAGCAGTACTTC. This chain connects TRBV27 to TRBJ2-7, with TRBD2 identical over 7 bases. CDR3 length equals 15 residues. Germline CDR1 MNHEY, CDR2 SMNVEV (reference sequence). V was pared by 7 bases and J by 2 bases, with 11 bases of the junction left unmatched.

The gene calls are TRBV7-9 and TRBJ2-2; D is unresolved. There are 14 residues in the CDR3. CDR1 and CDR2 (germline): SEHNR, FQNEAQ (reference sequence). The V gene lost 4 bases and the J gene lost 8 bases, with 14 bases spanning the gap. In DNA, the CDR3 is TGTGCCAGCAGCTCCCCATCAGATTTGGGGGAGCTGTTTTTT. It specifies CASSSPSDLGELFF.

V and J are TRBV11-2 and TRBJ2-2; TRBD2 is a possible D gene (5 bases). The V end was cut by 4 bases, the J end by 1 base, with 7 bases between. The CDR3 is made up of 14 amino acids. Germline lookup yields CDR1 SGHAT and CDR2 FQNNGV. In DNA, the CDR3 is TGTGCCAGCAGCTGGAGCGGGAACACCGGGGAGCTGTTTTTT. This translates into CASSWSGNTGELFF.

The chain links TRBV5-6 to TRBJ2-7; tentatively, D is TRBD1 (6 bases). V was clipped by 3 bases and J by 4 bases, with 23 bases between them. The CDR3 runs to 17 residues. From germline, CDR1 is SGHDT and CDR2 YYEEEE. CDR3 nucleotides: TGTGCCAGCAGCTCTACCAGGGGCGCGTATCGAGCGTACGAGCAGTACTTC. Protein sequence: CASSSTRGAYRAYEQYF. The full variable domain, its missing parts supplied by reference TRBV5-6 and TRBJ2-7, is DAGVTQSPTHLIKTRGQQVTLRCSPKSGHDTVSWYQQALGQGPQFIFQYYEEEERQRGNFPDRFSGHQFPNYSSELNVNALLLGDSALYLCASSSTRGAYRAYEQYFGPGTRLTVT.